These 26 T cell receptor beta chains were all obtained from the same sample, sequenced in a study of regulatory and conventional T cells in RAG deficiency. Regulatory T cells were sorted from blood as CD4+ CD25-high CD127-low cells. Libraries were prepared by immunoSEQ multiplex PCR; TCRdb keeps only in-frame clonotypes and omits some of them. The table lists 15,000 to 20,000 clones, 87% of them singletons. These data also featured in a second study, about regulatory T cells. According to that study: Amplification used 52 TRBV primers and 13 TRBJ primers.

Sequenced sample: Tregs sorted from blood. These TCRs come from a human donor in good health.

The V and J genes are TRBV6-5 and TRBJ1-1; maybe TRBD1 (5 bases). V lost 5 bases and J lost 5, with 12 bases in between. The CDR3 loop spans 13 amino acids. Germline values: CDR1 MNHEY, CDR2 SVGAGI. The CDR3 nucleotides read TGTGCCAGCAGTGAATCCTGGGGGACTGAAGCTTTCTTT. It yields the protein CASSESWGTEAFF.

The rearrangement links TRBV11-1 to TRBJ1-4, with a tentative D call TRBD1 (6 bases). Trimming stripped 5 bases from V and 10 bases from J, with 14 bases between. The CDR3 is made up of 13 amino acids. CDR1 and CDR2 from the germline V gene are SGHAT and FQDESV (reference sequence). The CDR3 loop reads CASSPAGGGKLFF. CDR3 bases: TGTGCCAGCAGCCCAGCCGGGGGCGGAAAACTGTTTTTT.

The chain recombines TRBV19 with TRBJ1-3; tentative D call: TRBD1 (5 bases). The CDR3 has 17 residues. In germline, CDR1 is LNHDA, CDR2 SQIVND (reference sequence). V was pared by 4 bases and J by 2 bases, with 18 bases between. The CDR3 region has the DNA TGTGCCAGTAGTAGCCTAGCTTTGGGCAGGGCTGGAAACACCATATATTTT. Translating gives CASSSLALGRAGNTIYF. The full variable domain, rest sourced from reference TRBV19 and TRBJ1-3, is DGGITQSPKYLFRKEGQNVTLSCEQNLNHDAMYWYRQDPGQGLRLIYYSQIVNDFQKGDIAEGYSVSREKKESFPLTVTSAQKNPTAFYLCASSSLALGRAGNTIYFGEGSWLTVV.

For this clone: One end of the junction fails to match germline, which may point to a read error. The rearrangement uses TRBV7-7 and TRBJ2-5; D ambiguous. CDR3 length equals 15 residues. CDR1 and CDR2 from the germline V gene are SSHAT and FNYEAQ (reference sequence). CDR3 loop: CASSLVGNPGETQYF. The CDR3 nucleotides read TGTGCTAGCAGCTTAGTAGGGAACCCTGGAGAGACCCAGTACTTC.

CDR3 region: CASSTQTDSNQPQHF. The CDR3 nucleotides read TGTGCCAGCAGCACCCAAACAGATAGCAATCAGCCCCAGCATTTT. The chain links TRBV12-1 to TRBJ1-5; the table's D call of TRBD1 was not tested on the DNA. TRBV12-1 is an annotated pseudogene. The CDR3 is 15 amino acids.

This chain uses TRBV30 with TRBJ2-1; no clear D. CDR1 is GTSNPN, CDR2 SVGIG, per germline (reference sequence). The V and J ends lost 1 base and 2 bases respectively, with 12 bases between them. The CDR3 runs to 15 residues. DNA of the CDR3: TGTGCCTGGAGTGGTTATCCGGGCACCTACAATGAGCAGTTCTTC. This translates into CAWSGYPGTYNEQFF.

The rearrangement joins TRBV9 to TRBJ1-1; no definite D call. Germline V lookup: CDR1 SGDLS, CDR2 YYNGEE. The CDR3 has 13 residues. Trimming stripped 2 bases from V and 5 bases from J, with 10 bases between. This CDR3 is CASSVVTGTEAFF. The CDR3 DNA reads as TGTGCCAGCAGCGTGGTCACGGGAACTGAAGCTTTCTTT.

The chain couples TRBV7-3 to TRBJ2-1; D tentatively reads TRBD1 or TRBD2 (5 bases each). The V end lost 4 bases, the J end lost 4 bases, and 17 bases lay between the germline ends. Germline CDR1 SGHTA, CDR2 FQGTGA. The CDR3 consists of 16 residues. CDR3 protein: CASSSPATGGYNEQFF. The CDR3 DNA is TGTGCCAGCAGCTCCCCTGCGACTGGGGGATACAATGAGCAGTTCTTC. The variable domain in full, completed from reference TRBV7-3 and TRBJ2-1, reads GAGVSQTPSNKVTEKGKYVELRCDPISGHTALYWYRQSLGQGPEFLIYFQGTGAADDSGLPNDRFFAVRPEGSVSTLKIQRTERGDSAVYLCASSSPATGGYNEQFFGPGTRLTVL.

The V call is TRBV2, the J call TRBJ2-1; D is undetermined. Looked up from germline, CDR1 is SNHLY and CDR2 is FYNNEI. The CDR3 has 10 residues. Trimming took off 10 bases at V and 12 bases at J, with 13 bases between the two ends. Here the CDR3 DNA reads TGTGCCATACCTACCGCCGGGCAGTTCTTC. It encodes CAIPTAGQFF.

This chain links TRBV4-1 with TRBJ1-1; 8 bases align to TRBD1. The CDR3 runs to 14 residues. Germline V gene lookup returns CDR1 MGHRA and CDR2 YSYEKL. The V and J ends lost 5 bases and 3 bases, in that order; junction bases with no gene match: 5. CDR3 loop: CASSTRGRDTEAFF. Here the CDR3 DNA reads TGCGCCAGCAGCACCAGGGGGCGGGACACTGAAGCTTTCTTT.

This clone was observed a few times. The chain recombines TRBV7-9 with TRBJ2-1; TRBD2 matches at 9 bases. The V and J ends lost 5 bases and 7 bases, in that order; junction bases with no gene match: 18. CDR3 size: 18 residues. Germline V CDR1 and CDR2: SEHNR, FQNEAQ (reference sequence). DNA for the CDR3: TGTGCCAGCAGCCCTTTACTAATAGCGGGAGTAGTGGAAAATGAGCAGTTCTTC. It codes for CASSPLLIAGVVENEQFF. Combining the CDR3 with reference TRBV7-9 and TRBJ2-1 gives the whole variable domain DTGVSQNPRHKITKRGQNVTFRCDPISEHNRLYWYRQTLGQGPEFLTYFQNEAQLEKSRLLSDRFSAERPKGSFSTLEIQRTEQGDSAMYLCASSPLLIAGVVENEQFFGPGTRLTVL.

The V and J genes are TRBV29-1 and TRBJ1-1; D may be TRBD1 (5 bases). The V gene lost 4 bases and the J gene lost 5 bases, with 17 bases spanning the gap. The germline CDR1 and CDR2 sequences are SQVTM and ANQGSEA. The CDR3 consists of 14 residues. The CDR3 is CSVVGPRFETEAFF. The CDR3 bases are TGCAGCGTTGTGGGGCCCCGCTTCGAGACTGAAGCTTTCTTT.

The chain recombines TRBV18 with TRBJ2-7, with 12 bases lining up with TRBD2. Per germline, CDR1 KGHSH and CDR2 LQKENI. CDR3 size: 16 residues. V shed 6 bases, J shed 3 bases, and the junction held 9 bases outside the gene matches. The CDR3 bases are TGTGCCAGCTCCACGACTCTAGCGGGGGGGGTCTACGAGCAGTACTTC. This sequence encodes CASSTTLAGGVYEQYF.

V and J are TRBV2 and TRBJ1-2; D is undetermined. Trimming pared 5 bases from V and 6 bases from J, leaving 10 bases between. Germline V gives CDR1 SNHLY, CDR2 FYNNEI. The CDR3 runs to 12 residues. CDR3 protein: CASSSGRNGYTF. CDR3 bases: TGTGCCAGCAGTTCCGGACGGAATGGCTACACCTTC.

In its sample, this clone ranks as medium-sized. This sequence joins TRBV19 and TRBJ1-6; D is undetermined. The CDR3 covers 13 residues. Per the germline V gene, CDR1 is LNHDA and CDR2 is SQIVND (reference sequence). V shed 10 bases and J shed 2 bases, with 9 bases lying between them. CDR3 bases: TGTGCCACCACGGGCACCTATAATTCACCCCTCCACTTT. Translation gives CATTGTYNSPLHF.

The chain employs TRBV5-8 and TRBJ2-3, with 9 bases identical to TRBD2. This CDR3 has 17 residues. The J segment lost 0 bases and the V segment lost 0 bases, leaving 5 bases of the junction unmatched. Per the germline V gene, CDR1 is SGHTS and CDR2 is YDEGEE. The CDR3 DNA reads TGTGCCAGCAGCTTGGGGCTAGCGGGGATTAGCACAGATACGCAGTATTTT. Translating it yields CASSLGLAGISTDTQYF. Based on the CDR3 plus reference TRBV5-8 and TRBJ2-3, the full variable domain is EAGVTQSPTHLIKTRGQQATLRCSPISGHTSVYWYQQALGLGLQFLLWYDEGEERNRGNFPPRFSGRQFPNYSSELNVNALELEDSALYLCASSLGLAGISTDTQYFGPGTRLTVL.

This chain links TRBV7-3 with TRBJ2-2; D not resolved. Trimming left V 1 base short and J 2 bases short, with 5 bases between. Germline lookup yields CDR1 SGHTA and CDR2 FQGTGA. CDR3 length: 14 amino acids. The CDR3 bases are TGTGCCAGCAGCTTAAACTCCAACACCGGGGAGCTGTTTTTT. This translates into CASSLNSNTGELFF.

The V and J genes are TRBV18 and TRBJ2-1; D ambiguous. The CDR3 contains 11 residues. V shed 3 bases and J shed 10 bases, with 7 bases lying between them. Per the germline V gene, CDR1 is KGHSH and CDR2 is LQKENI. The DNA for the CDR3 is TGTGCCAGCTCACCGAAGCTCGAGCAGTTCTTC. Protein sequence: CASSPKLEQFF.

This chain uses TRBV28 with TRBJ1-1; D call uncertain. The germline V gene encodes CDR1 MDHEN and CDR2 SYDVKM. Trimming took off 0 bases at V and 8 bases at J, with 10 bases between the two ends. The CDR3 runs to 13 residues. CDR3 residues: CASSLWPGAEAFF. CDR3 DNA: TGTGCCAGCAGTTTATGGCCGGGCGCAGAAGCTTTCTTT. Based on the CDR3 plus reference TRBV28 and TRBJ1-1, the full variable domain is DVKVTQSSRYLVKRTGEKVFLECVQDMDHENMFWYRQDPGLGLRLIYFSYDVKMKEKGDIPEGYSVSREKKERFSLILESASTNQTSMYLCASSLWPGAEAFFGQGTRLTVV.

The chain employs TRBV18 and TRBJ2-7, with D perhaps matching TRBD1 (6 bases). Trimming left V 3 bases short and J 4 bases short, with 22 bases between. Germline-derived CDR1 and CDR2 are KGHSH and LQKENI. The CDR3 has 17 amino acids. CDR3 sequence (DNA): TGTGCCAGCTCACCGGTCCCAATAAATACAGGGTTATACGAGCAGTACTTC. It translates to CASSPVPINTGLYEQYF.

V gene TRBV11-3 combines with J gene TRBJ2-1; 9 bases agree with TRBD2. Germline V lookup: CDR1 SGHNT, CDR2 YENEEA. The V gene end was trimmed by 3 bases and the J gene end by 4 bases; junction bases not matched to a gene: 1. This CDR3 has 14 residues. CDR3 bases: TGTGCCAGCAGCTTGGCGGGGGGGTACAATGAGCAGTTCTTC. Protein product: CASSLAGGYNEQFF.

The gene calls are TRBV18 and TRBJ1-1; TRBD1 matches at 7 bases. Unmatched junction bases numbered 4, after V lost 2 bases and J lost 1 base. Per germline, CDR1 KGHSH and CDR2 LQKENI. The CDR3 has 15 amino acids. The CDR3 DNA is TGTGCCAGCTCACCAAACAGGGGCCAGAACACTGAAGCTTTCTTT. It encodes CASSPNRGQNTEAFF.

This clone was seen once. This chain joins TRBV7-6 and TRBJ2-5; perhaps TRBD1 as D (6 bases). The end of the DNA aligns better with TRBJ2-7, so the J call may be wrong. This CDR3 has 14 amino acids. Germline CDR1 and CDR2: SGHVS and FNYEAQ. CDR3 amino acids: CASSLKQGSYEQYF. Here the CDR3 DNA reads TGTGCCAGCAGCCTAAAACAGGGATCCTACGAGCAGTACTTC.

V is TRBV5-1 and J is TRBJ2-5; 12 positions match TRBD2. Germline lookup yields CDR1 SGHRS and CDR2 YFSETQ. CDR3 length: 15 amino acids. J lost 1 base, V lost 4 bases, and 2 bases had no gene match. CDR3 region: CASSKTSGGQETQYF. Written as DNA, the CDR3 is TGCGCCAGCAGCAAGACTAGCGGGGGCCAAGAGACCCAGTACTTC.

As concerns this clone: Other DNA sequences in the sample encode the same CDR3. The chain recombines TRBV14 with TRBJ1-3, with D tentatively TRBD1 (6 bases). This CDR3 has 15 residues. From germline, CDR1 is SGHDN and CDR2 FVKESK. Between the trimmed V and J ends, which lost 3 bases and 4 bases, there was a span of 13 bases. The CDR3 nucleotides are TGTGCCAGCAGCCACAAGGGGGTTGTCGGAAACACCATATATTTT. As protein: CASSHKGVVGNTIYF.

This rearrangement joins TRBV28 to TRBJ1-1; D gene unclear. Germline assignment: CDR1 MDHEN and CDR2 SYDVKM. Trimming stripped 6 bases from V and 7 bases from J, with 9 bases between. The CDR3 is 11 residues long. The CDR3 DNA reads as TGTGCCAGCAGCGTGCCTCATGAAGCTTTCTTT. This translates into CASSVPHEAFF. Using reference TRBV28 and TRBJ1-1 for the parts outside the CDR3, the full variable domain is DVKVTQSSRYLVKRTGEKVFLECVQDMDHENMFWYRQDPGLGLRLIYFSYDVKMKEKGDIPEGYSVSREKKERFSLILESASTNQTSMYLCASSVPHEAFFGQGTRLTVV.